One and the same sample provided the 15 T cell receptor beta chains below, sequenced in a study of blood T cell repertoires in COVID-19. Assay: immunoSEQ multiplex PCR; the TCRdb copy retains only in-frame clones and omits some. The data contain 100,000 to 130,000 clones, over 75% of them singletons. Sequenced sample: peripheral blood. The receptors shown here come from a woman in her seventies with acute or convalescent COVID-19.

The chain recombines TRBV27 with TRBJ2-7; a possible D gene is TRBD1 (5 bases). The ends were cut back, 6 bases at V and 2 bases at J, with 17 bases in the middle. CDR1 is MNHEY, CDR2 SMNVEV, per germline (reference sequence). This CDR3 contains 15 residues. The CDR3 here is CASSPTASRAYEQYF. The CDR3 nucleotides are TGTGCCAGCAGCCCGACAGCTTCAAGGGCCTACGAGCAGTACTTC.

The rearrangement joins TRBV19 to TRBJ1-2; the match to TRBD1 covers 12 bases. The ends lost 5 bases at V and 0 bases at J; junction bases unmatched: 7. Per germline, CDR1 LNHDA and CDR2 SQIVND (reference sequence). There are 17 residues in the CDR3. In DNA form, the CDR3 reads TGTGCCAGTAGTCCCCCGAGGGACAGGGGGCCTAACTATGGCTACACCTTC. It encodes CASSPPRDRGPNYGYTF.

The rearrangement uses TRBV7-8 and TRBJ1-2; D is uncertain. This CDR3 contains 13 residues. Germline V gives CDR1 SGHVS, CDR2 FQNEAQ. The germline V and J ends were trimmed by 0 bases and 3 bases, with 5 bases remaining between them. The CDR3 DNA follows: TGTGCCAGCAGCTTAGCGGCGGACTATGGCTACACCTTC. Its translation: CASSLAADYGYTF.

The gene calls are TRBV4-1 and TRBJ2-3; 14 bases fit TRBD2. V lost 0 bases and J lost 5; bases outside the gene matches: 4. CDR1 is MGHRA, CDR2 YSYEKL, per germline. CDR3 size: 17 residues. The CDR3 is CASSQERLAGGGDTQYF. The CDR3 nucleotides read TGCGCCAGCAGCCAAGAGAGACTAGCGGGAGGGGGAGATACGCAGTATTTT.

This clone was observed a single time. V gene TRBV6-5 combines with J gene TRBJ1-2; a weak D match, TRBD1 (5 bases). Trimming stripped 10 bases from V and 3 bases from J, with 15 bases between. The CDR3 is 13 residues long. In germline, CDR1 is MNHEY, CDR2 SVGAGI. Here the CDR3 reads CATNRGNDYGYTF. The CDR3 DNA is TGTGCCACGAATCGGGGGAACGACTATGGCTACACCTTC.

The V gene is TRBV7-8, the J gene TRBJ2-4, with D possibly matching TRBD1 (7 bases). CDR3 size: 18 residues. With 2 bases removed from V and 1 base from J, the gap between germline ends came to 18 bases. Germline assignment: CDR1 SGHVS and CDR2 FQNEAQ. The CDR3 DNA reads TGTGCCAGCAGCTTAACGGGCAGGGGGGCTGATGCCAAAAACATTCAGTACTTC. Translating gives CASSLTGRGADAKNIQYF.

This clone has a handful of counts. This chain links TRBV7-3 with TRBJ2-3; the D is unclear. Trimming shortened V by 5 bases and J by 4 bases, and 10 bases separated the two germline ends. The CDR3 consists of 13 residues. Germline CDR1 and CDR2: SGHTA and FQGTGA. The CDR3 is CASSLALPDTQYF. CDR3 bases: TGTGCCAGCAGCCTCGCGTTGCCAGATACGCAGTATTTT.

V is TRBV24-1 and J is TRBJ2-1, with D possibly being TRBD2 (6 bases). The CDR3 has 13 residues. Germline lookup yields CDR1 KGHDR and CDR2 SFDVKD. Trimming removed 6 bases at V and 8 bases at J, with 13 bases between. This CDR3 reads CATSQTGVDEQFF. In nucleotides, the CDR3 is TGTGCCACCAGTCAAACGGGGGTCGATGAGCAGTTCTTC.

The chain is built from TRBV20-1 and TRBJ2-2; 10 bases are a match to TRBD1. This CDR3 has 16 amino acids. The V segment lost 3 bases and the J segment 4 bases; nucleotides outside the gene matches: 8. CDR1 and CDR2 from the germline V gene are DFQATT and SNEGSKA (reference sequence). CDR3 nucleotide sequence: TGCAGTGCTAGTCGTCAGGGACAGGGGCCCACCGGGGAGCTGTTTTTT. Translation: CSASRQGQGPTGELFF.

The V call is TRBV19, the J call TRBJ2-7, with 7 bases matching TRBD1. Germline V gene data show CDR1 as LNHDA and CDR2 as SQIVND (reference sequence). The CDR3 is 13 amino acids. The V and J ends lost 9 bases and 3 bases, in that order; junction bases with no gene match: 8. As DNA, the CDR3 is TGTGCCAGCGGCTCTGACAGGGACTACGAGCAGTACTTC. It translates to CASGSDRDYEQYF.

The CDR3 reads CASSSLSSTGELFF. DNA of the CDR3: TGTGCCAGCAGCTCCCTTTCCAGCACCGGGGAGCTGTTTTTT. The chain couples TRBV7-2 to TRBJ2-2; D call uncertain. Trimming stripped 4 bases from V and 4 bases from J, with 10 bases between. Per germline, CDR1 SGHTA and CDR2 FQGNSA. The CDR3 sequence is 14 residues long.

The chain links TRBV9 to TRBJ1-2; D is perhaps TRBD1 (5 bases). The CDR3 is 15 residues long. CDR1 SGDLS and CDR2 YYNGEE come from the germline V gene. V was cut by 0 bases and J by 1 base, with 10 bases left in between. CDR3 DNA: TGTGCCAGCAGCGTAGCCAGCGGGGGTAACTATGGCTACACCTTC. It yields the protein CASSVASGGNYGYTF.

This chain uses TRBV6-5 with TRBJ1-1, with TRBD1 matching over 9 bases. The CDR3 covers 16 residues. CDR1 is MNHEY, CDR2 SVGAGI, per germline. The V gene end was trimmed by 0 bases and the J gene end by 4 bases; junction bases not matched to a gene: 6. CDR3 coding DNA: TGTGCCAGCAGTTACTCCAGACAGGGGGACGGCACTGAAGCTTTCTTT. Amino acid sequence: CASSYSRQGDGTEAFF.

CDR3: CASSQIGSIPHEQYF. The CDR3 nucleotides are TGTGCCAGCAGCCAAATCGGGAGTATCCCCCACGAGCAGTACTTC. V gene TRBV3-1 (or the pseudogene TRBV3-2) combines with J gene TRBJ2-7, with D possibly matching TRBD2 (6 bases). Germline V gene data show CDR1 as LGHDT and CDR2 as YNNKEL (reference sequence). V was clipped by 2 bases and J by 5 bases, with 16 bases between them. This CDR3 is built from 15 residues.

The V and J genes are TRBV28 and TRBJ2-1, with 7 bases fitting TRBD2. After removal of 4 bases from V and 0 bases from J, the junction contained 3 bases not matched to a gene. The CDR3 has 15 residues. Germline V CDR1 and CDR2: MDHEN, SYDVKM. CDR3 amino acids: CASSSRGSSYNEQFF. CDR3 coding DNA: TGTGCCAGCAGTTCCCGCGGGAGCTCCTACAATGAGCAGTTCTTC.